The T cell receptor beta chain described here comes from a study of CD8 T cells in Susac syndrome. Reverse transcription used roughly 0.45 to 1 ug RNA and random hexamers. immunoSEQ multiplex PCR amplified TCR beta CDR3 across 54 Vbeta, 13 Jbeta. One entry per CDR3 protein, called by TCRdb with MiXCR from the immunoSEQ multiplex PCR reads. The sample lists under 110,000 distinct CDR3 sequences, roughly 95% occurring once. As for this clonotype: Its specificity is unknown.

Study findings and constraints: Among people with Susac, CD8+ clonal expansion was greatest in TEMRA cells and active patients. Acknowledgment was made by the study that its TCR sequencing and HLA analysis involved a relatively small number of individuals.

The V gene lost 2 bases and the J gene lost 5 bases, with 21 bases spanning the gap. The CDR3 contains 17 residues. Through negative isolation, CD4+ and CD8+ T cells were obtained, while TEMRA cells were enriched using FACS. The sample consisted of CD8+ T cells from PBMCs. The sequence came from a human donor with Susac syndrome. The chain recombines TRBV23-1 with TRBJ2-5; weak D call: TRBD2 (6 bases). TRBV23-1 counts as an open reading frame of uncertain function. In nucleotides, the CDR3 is TGCGCCAGCAGTCAACCCCCGGCAACTTTTGGGAGGGAGACCCAGTACTTC. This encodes CASSQPPATFGRETQYF.